This T cell receptor beta chain was identified during a study of cytomegalovirus exposure and HLA in healthy donors. Study conclusions and caveats: Confirmation was obtained in vitro that three CMV-associated chains are specific for CMV antigens. Because they were indistinguishable, some V segments, including TRBV6-2 and TRBV6-3, were excluded. Most likely, a cluster of highly shared sequence variants arose as a sequencing artifact.

Turning to this clone: Its antigen is undetermined.

V was trimmed by 2 bases and J by 9 bases, leaving 10 bases between them. The CDR3 covers 12 residues. Looked up from germline, CDR1 is LNHDA and CDR2 is SQIVND (reference sequence). PCR used 60 Vbeta primers and 13 Jbeta primers. Using immunoSEQ multiplex PCR, the repertoire was profiled, and TCRdb retains in-frame clones only, with some absent. The listing records 60,000 to 70,000 clones. The sequence was obtained from a boy between 5 and 17 years old in good health and CMV-seronegative. V gene TRBV19 combines with J gene TRBJ1-1; D is uncertain. Sequenced material: PBMCs. The CDR3 DNA follows: TGTGCCAGTAGTATATCCTCGTCTAAAGCTTTCTTT. This encodes CASSISSSKAFF.